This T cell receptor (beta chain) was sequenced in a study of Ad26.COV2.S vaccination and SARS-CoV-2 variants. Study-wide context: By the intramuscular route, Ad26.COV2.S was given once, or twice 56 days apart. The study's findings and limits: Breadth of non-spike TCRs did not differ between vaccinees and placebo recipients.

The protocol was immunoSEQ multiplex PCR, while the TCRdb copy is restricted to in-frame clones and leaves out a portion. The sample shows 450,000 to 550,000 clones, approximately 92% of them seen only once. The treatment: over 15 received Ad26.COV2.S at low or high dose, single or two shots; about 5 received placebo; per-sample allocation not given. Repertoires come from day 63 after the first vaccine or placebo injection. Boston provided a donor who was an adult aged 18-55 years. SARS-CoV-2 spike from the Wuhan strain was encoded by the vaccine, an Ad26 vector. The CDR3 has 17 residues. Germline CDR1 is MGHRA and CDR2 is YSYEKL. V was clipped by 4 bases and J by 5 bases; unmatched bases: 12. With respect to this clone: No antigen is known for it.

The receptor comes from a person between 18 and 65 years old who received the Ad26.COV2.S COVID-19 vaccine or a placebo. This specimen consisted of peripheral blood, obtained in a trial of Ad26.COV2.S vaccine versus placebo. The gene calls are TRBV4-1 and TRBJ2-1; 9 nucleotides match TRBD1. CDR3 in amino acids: CASSPSGTGRANNEQFF. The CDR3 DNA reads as TGCGCCAGCAGCCCTTCCGGGACAGGGCGGGCGAACAATGAGCAGTTCTTC.